This paragraph covers one T cell receptor beta chain sequence. Its antigen remains unidentified. Trimming removed 3 bases from V and 4 bases from J, with 13 bases in between. This CDR3 is 14 amino acids long. Germline CDR1 reads PRHDT; CDR2 reads FYEKMQ (reference sequence). The data are from a study of T cells in Graves' hyperthyroidism and ophthalmopathy. Looking at the study overall: Peripheral blood was collected at initial diagnosis, before any treatment. Study results and caveats: Prediction of ophthalmopathy progression came a median approximately 7 months pre-onset.

Template material for amplifying TCR beta CDR3 regions consisted of RNA transcripts. The TCR CDR3 was amplified in a first-round RT-PCR using the HTBI primer set. TCRdb re-called the multiplex PCR reads with MiXCR, one entry per CDR3 protein. This table has around 300,000 distinct CDR3 sequences, about 15% appearing once. With a duration under 2 months, the hyperthyroidism was newly diagnosed in patients aged 18 to 65. Exclusion of a patient resulted from uncontrolled infection, other autoimmune disease, pregnancy or lactation. The sequenced material came from blood. This sequence originates from a woman in her twenties or thirties with Graves' hyperthyroidism. The chain recombines TRBV13 with TRBJ2-7, with D tentatively TRBD1 (6 bases). The CDR3 DNA reads as TGTGCCAGCAGCTTCAGGGGTCCCCTTTACGAGCAGTACTTC. Its translation is CASSFRGPLYEQYF.